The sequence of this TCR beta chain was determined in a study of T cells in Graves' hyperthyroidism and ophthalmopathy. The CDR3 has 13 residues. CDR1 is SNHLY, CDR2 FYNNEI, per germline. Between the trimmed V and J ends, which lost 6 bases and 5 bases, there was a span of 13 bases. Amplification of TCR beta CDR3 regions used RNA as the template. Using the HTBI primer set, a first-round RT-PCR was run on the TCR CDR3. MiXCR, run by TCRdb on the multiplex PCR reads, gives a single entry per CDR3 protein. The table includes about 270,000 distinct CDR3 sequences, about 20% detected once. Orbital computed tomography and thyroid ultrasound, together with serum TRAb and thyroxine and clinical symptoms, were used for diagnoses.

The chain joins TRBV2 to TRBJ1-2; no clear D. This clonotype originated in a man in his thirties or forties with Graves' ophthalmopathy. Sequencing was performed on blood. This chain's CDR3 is CASRGSGLYGYTF. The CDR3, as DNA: TGTGCCAGCAGGGGTTCAGGCCTATATGGCTACACCTTC. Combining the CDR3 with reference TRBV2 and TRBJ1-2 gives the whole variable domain EPEVTQTPSHQVTQMGQEVILRCVPISNHLYFYWYRQILGQKVEFLVSFYNNEISEKSEIFDDQFSVERPDGSNFTLKIRSTKLEDSAMYFCASRGSGLYGYTFGSGTRLTVV.